A selection of T cell receptor beta chains follows, all from one sample in a study of shared clonotypes between healthy human individuals. The data were produced by immunoSEQ multiplex PCR, yet TCRdb's version contains in-frame clones alone and is incomplete. The data contain roughly 1,100,000 clones, more than 65% of them singletons. The sequenced sample was memory CD4+ T cells sorted from blood. The receptor source for this set is a young man in good health. Each CDR3 is given with its conserved first and last residue. Each record gives: D gene, J gene, V gene, clone size, CDR3 DNA, CDR3 protein. D genes are given only for firm matches. Clone size is not always given. Where it is, it says once, few, many or a class for expanded clones.

D gene: TRBD1
J gene: TRBJ1-2
V gene: TRBV5-6
clone size: NA
CDR3 DNA: TGTGCCAGCAGCTCAGGACAGGGGATCTATGGCTACACCTTC
CDR3 protein: CASSSGQGIYGYTF

D gene: NA
J gene: TRBJ2-7
V gene: TRBV5-5
clone size: NA
CDR3 DNA: TGTGCCAGCAGCTTTTGGGGGGCGTACGAGCAGTACTTC
CDR3 protein: CASSFWGAYEQYF

D gene: NA
J gene: TRBJ2-1
V gene: TRBV6-5
clone size: NA
CDR3 DNA: TGTGCCGCCAGCTCCTACAATGAGCAGTTCTTC
CDR3 protein: CAASSYNEQFF

D gene: NA
J gene: TRBJ1-1
V gene: TRBV5-1
clone size: NA
CDR3 DNA: TGCGCCAGCAGCTTGGACCGCAGCAACACTGAAGCTTTCTTT
CDR3 protein: CASSLDRSNTEAFF

D gene: NA
J gene: TRBJ2-5
V gene: TRBV5-1
clone size: NA
CDR3 DNA: TGCGCCAGCAGCCTTGGGCTACAAGAGACCCAGTACTTC
CDR3 protein: CASSLGLQETQYF

D gene: NA
J gene: TRBJ2-6
V gene: TRBV30
clone size: NA
CDR3 DNA: TGTGCCTGGAGCGCAGGCCGGGGCGTCTACTCTGGGGCCAACGTCCTGACTTTC
CDR3 protein: CAWSAGRGVYSGANVLTF

D gene: TRBD1
J gene: TRBJ2-3
V gene: TRBV7-9
clone size: many
CDR3 DNA: TGTGCCAGCAGCCCTGGACAGGTCATAGATACGCAGTATTTT
CDR3 protein: CASSPGQVIDTQYF

D gene: NA
J gene: TRBJ1-1
V gene: TRBV9
clone size: NA
CDR3 DNA: TGTGCCAGCAGCGCTGCGGGACGGAGCTTTATGAACACTGAAGCTTTCTTT
CDR3 protein: CASSAAGRSFMNTEAFF

D gene: TRBD1
J gene: TRBJ2-2
V gene: TRBV10-3
clone size: many
CDR3 DNA: TGTGCCATCAGTGGCTTACAGGGGGCGGGCGGGGAGCTGTTTTTT
CDR3 protein: CAISGLQGAGGELFF

D gene: NA
J gene: TRBJ1-5
V gene: TRBV4-2
clone size: NA
CDR3 DNA: TGTGCCAGCAGCCAAGAAAGGGGGACGGGGTATCAGCCCCAGCATTTT
CDR3 protein: CASSQERGTGYQPQHF